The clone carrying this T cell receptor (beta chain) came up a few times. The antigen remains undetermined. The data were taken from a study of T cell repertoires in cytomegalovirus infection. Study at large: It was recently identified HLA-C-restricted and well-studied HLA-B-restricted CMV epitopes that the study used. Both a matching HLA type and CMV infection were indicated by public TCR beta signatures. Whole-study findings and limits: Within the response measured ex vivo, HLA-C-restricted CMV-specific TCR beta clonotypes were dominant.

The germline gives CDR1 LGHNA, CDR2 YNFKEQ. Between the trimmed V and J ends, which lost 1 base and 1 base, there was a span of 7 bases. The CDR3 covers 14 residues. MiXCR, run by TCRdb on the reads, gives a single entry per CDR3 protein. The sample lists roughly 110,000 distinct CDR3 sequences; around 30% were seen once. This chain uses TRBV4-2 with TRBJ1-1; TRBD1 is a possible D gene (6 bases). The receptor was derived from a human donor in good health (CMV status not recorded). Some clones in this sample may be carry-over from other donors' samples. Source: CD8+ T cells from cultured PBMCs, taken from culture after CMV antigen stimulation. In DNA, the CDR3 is TGTGCCAGCAGCCAAGGCAGGGGGAACACTGAAGCTTTCTTT. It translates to CASSQGRGNTEAFF.